The sequence of this TCR beta chain was determined in a study of T-cell memory formation after mild COVID-19. The CDR3 is 15 amino acids. Germline CDR1 and CDR2: SGHAT and FQNNGV. The V end lost 5 bases, the J end lost 1 base, and 14 bases lay between the germline ends. MiXCR, run by TCRdb on the 5' RACE reads, gives a single entry per CDR3 protein. The sample yields roughly 40,000 distinct CDR3 sequences, 7.3% seen once. The sequence was obtained from a man in his late teens or twenties who had mild COVID-19 (a few samples of this study predate the infection). Cell type and time point are not known. This sequence joins TRBV11-2 and TRBJ2-5; maybe TRBD2 (5 bases). Sequencing input: PBMCs or a T cell subset sorted from them (not recorded which). CDR3 residues: CASSRLGRGQETQYF. The CDR3 DNA sequence: TGTGCCAGCAGCCGTTTGGGCCGGGGCCAAGAGACCCAGTACTTC. The full variable domain, with the rest looked up from reference TRBV11-2 and TRBJ2-5, is EAGVAQSPRYKIIEKRQSVAFWCNPISGHATLYWYQQILGQGPKLLIQFQNNGVVDDSQLPKDRFSAERLKGVDSTLKIQPAKLEDSAVYLCASSRLGRGQETQYFGPGTRLLVL.